The table lists the clone carrying this T cell receptor (beta chain) with a few counts. The antigen is undetermined. These data originate in a study of CD8 T cell repertoires and HIV-1 epitope variants. Study information: Epitopes were three Gag families plus Nef HW9 and YT9. An uncultured baseline aliquot held 1M T cells.

Study-wide findings and caveats: The assay identified only TCR beta chains of antigen-proliferating T cells.

The CDR3 contains 19 residues. Germline-derived CDR1 and CDR2 are SQVTM and ANQGSEA. The junction had 25 bases not matched to a gene; V was cut back by 7 bases and J by 6 bases. On the immunoSEQ platform, TCR beta CDR3s were sequenced at survey depth. Clones were sequenced by immunoSEQ multiplex PCR, and TCRdb holds only the in-frame ones, with some missing. The sample carries fewer than 5,500 clones, more than 60% recorded once. The clonotype originates from a male donor with HIV. The material sequenced was cultured CD8+ T cells derived from PBMCs. This rearrangement joins TRBV29-1 to TRBJ2-1; 9 nucleotides match TRBD2. The CDR3 DNA is TGCAGCGCTTTAGATGGGAGCAGGCTATTTAGCGGGAGTCTCAATGAGCAGTTCTTC. This translates into CSALDGSRLFSGSLNEQFF.